Shown below are 28 T cell receptor beta chains from a single sample sequenced in a study of blood T cell repertoires in COVID-19. TCRdb keeps only in-frame clones here, not all; method: immunoSEQ multiplex PCR. The sample records around 220,000 clones, 65% to 90% being singletons. Sequencing was carried out using peripheral blood. These receptors came from a woman of 80 years or more with active or convalescent COVID-19.

On this clone: Other DNA sequences in the same sample also yield this CDR3. The chain joins TRBV28 to TRBJ1-5; 9 nucleotides align to TRBD1. Germline CDR1 reads MDHEN; CDR2 reads SYDVKM. CDR3 length: 15 amino acids. V lost 6 bases to trimming and J lost 3 bases; unmatched junction nucleotides: 6. The CDR3 region has the DNA TGTGCCAGCAGCTCTGGACAGGGGAACAATCAGCCCCAGCATTTT. Its translation: CASSSGQGNNQPQHF.

This chain connects TRBV19 to TRBJ1-6; 9 positions agree with TRBD1. The germline gives CDR1 LNHDA, CDR2 SQIVND (reference sequence). The CDR3 runs to 15 residues. V was clipped by 4 bases and J by 9 bases; unmatched bases: 7. The CDR3 spells CASSTQQGAGSPLHF. The DNA of the CDR3 is TGTGCCAGTAGTACCCAACAGGGGGCGGGTTCACCCCTCCACTTT.

The rearrangement uses TRBV6-6 and TRBJ1-2; unclear D gene. CDR3 length equals 14 residues. Germline V gene data show CDR1 as MNHNY and CDR2 as SVGAGI (reference sequence). Deletions cut 7 bases from V and 4 bases from J, with 16 bases between. CDR3 DNA: TGTGCCAGCACCTCGAGGGAGATGGGCTATGGCTACACCTTC. Translated, it gives CASTSREMGYGYTF.

The chain uses TRBV5-5 and TRBJ2-1; TRBD2 matches 9 bases. Germline-derived CDR1 and CDR2 are SGHKS and YYEKEE (reference sequence). V was clipped by 4 bases and J by 3 bases; unmatched bases: 8. The CDR3 runs to 16 residues. The CDR3 is CASSPDLAGVYNEQFF. DNA of the CDR3: TGTGCCAGCAGCCCCGACTTAGCGGGAGTCTACAATGAGCAGTTCTTC.

The rearrangement uses TRBV19 and TRBJ1-5, with D maybe TRBD1 (5 bases). Trimming removed 1 base at V and 0 bases at J, with 13 bases between. The germline V gene has CDR1 LNHDA and CDR2 SQIVND (reference sequence). This CDR3 is 17 amino acids long. The CDR3 spells CASSIGDRAYSNQPQHF. The DNA of the CDR3 is TGTGCCAGTAGTATAGGTGACAGAGCCTATAGCAATCAGCCCCAGCATTTT. The entire variable domain, with the rest obtained from reference TRBV19 and TRBJ1-5, is as follows: DGGITQSPKYLFRKEGQNVTLSCEQNLNHDAMYWYRQDPGQGLRLIYYSQIVNDFQKGDIAEGYSVSREKKESFPLTVTSAQKNPTAFYLCASSIGDRAYSNQPQHFGDGTRLSIL.

The chain couples TRBV2 to TRBJ1-3; the match to TRBD1 covers 8 bases. V was pared by 5 bases and J by 0 bases, with 12 bases of the junction left unmatched. Germline V gives CDR1 SNHLY, CDR2 FYNNEI. The CDR3 consists of 18 residues. The DNA for the CDR3 is TGTGCCAGCAGTCGGACTGGGGGACAGGCTTACTCTGGAAACACCATATATTTT. Its protein is CASSRTGGQAYSGNTIYF. The variable domain in full, completed from reference TRBV2 and TRBJ1-3, reads EPEVTQTPSHQVTQMGQEVILRCVPISNHLYFYWYRQILGQKVEFLVSFYNNEISEKSEIFDDQFSVERPDGSNFTLKIRSTKLEDSAMYFCASSRTGGQAYSGNTIYFGEGSWLTVV.

On this clone itself: Relative to the germline gene, one junction end is altered; a read error may explain this. This rearrangement joins TRBV5-1 to TRBJ1-6; 8 bases agree with TRBD1. The length of the CDR3 is 13 residues. The germline V gene has CDR1 SGHRS and CDR2 YFSETQ. The chain's CDR3 is CASRLDRVSPLHF. CDR3 DNA sequence: TGCGCCAGCAGGTTGGACAGGGTCTCTCCCCTCCACTTT. The full variable domain, with the rest looked up from reference TRBV5-1 and TRBJ1-6, is KAGVTQTPRYLIKTRGQQVTLSCSPISGHRSVSWYQQTPGQGLQFLFEYFSETQRNKGNFPGRFSGRQFSNSRSEMNVSTLELGDSALYLCASRLDRVSPLHFGNGTRLTVT.

The table lists this clone with many counts. The chain carries TRBV7-2 and TRBJ2-5, with 8 positions matching TRBD2. The CDR3 has 15 residues. Germline-derived CDR1 and CDR2 are SGHTA and FQGNSA. J lost 1 base, V lost 4 bases, and 5 bases had no gene match. As DNA, the CDR3 is TGTGCCAGCAGCTCCGGGAGCGGGAGCCAAGAGACCCAGTACTTC. Residues: CASSSGSGSQETQYF. Full variable domain (missing parts from reference TRBV7-2 and TRBJ2-5): GAGVSQSPSNKVTEKGKDVELRCDPISGHTALYWYRQSLGQGLEFLIYFQGNSAPDKSGLPSDRFSAERTGGSVSTLTIQRTQQEDSAVYLCASSSGSGSQETQYFGPGTRLLVL.

The rearrangement links TRBV29-1 to TRBJ2-4; 10 nucleotides align to TRBD1. CDR3 length equals 18 residues. Germline V gene data show CDR1 as SQVTM and CDR2 as ANQGSEA. The V gene end was trimmed by 5 bases and the J gene end by 0 bases; junction bases not matched to a gene: 13. CDR3 DNA: TGCAGCGTTTACCCGGGACAGGGGTCGGGGGTAGCCAAAAACATTCAGTACTTC. This encodes CSVYPGQGSGVAKNIQYF.

The chain combines TRBV2 with TRBJ1-3; possibly TRBD1 for D (6 bases). This CDR3 region has 16 residues. Deletions cut 5 bases from V and 4 bases from J, with 18 bases between. Germline V gene data show CDR1 as SNHLY and CDR2 as FYNNEI. Here the CDR3 reads CASSRQQGSGGNTIYF. The CDR3 DNA is TGTGCCAGCAGTAGACAACAGGGTTCGGGAGGAAACACCATATATTTT.

J is TRBJ2-2 and V is TRBV7-9; D call uncertain. The germline V gene has CDR1 SEHNR and CDR2 FQNEAQ (reference sequence). The CDR3 loop spans 12 amino acids. Trimming shortened V by 4 bases and J by 7 bases, and 7 bases separated the two germline ends. The CDR3 DNA reads TGTGCCAGCAGCTATATAGACGGGGAGCTGTTTTTT. Translation: CASSYIDGELFF.

This clone was counted between two and nine times. V is TRBV7-9 and J is TRBJ2-7; the D is unclear. CDR1 is SEHNR, CDR2 FQNEAQ, per germline (reference sequence). The CDR3 covers 13 residues. V was trimmed by 1 base and J by 11 bases, leaving 15 bases between them. CDR3: CASSLGWQPEEYF. The DNA for the CDR3 is TGTGCCAGCAGCTTAGGTTGGCAGCCTGAGGAGTACTTC.

This sequence joins TRBV27 and TRBJ2-5, with D tentatively TRBD2 (6 bases). Germline values: CDR1 MNHEY, CDR2 SMNVEV (reference sequence). This CDR3 is built from 16 residues. V was trimmed by 2 bases and J by 4 bases, leaving 17 bases between them. Written as DNA, the CDR3 is TGTGCCAGCAGTTTAGGGGCGGCATGGAGGGGAGAGACCCAGTACTTC. Translating it yields CASSLGAAWRGETQYF.

The chain combines TRBV7-9 with TRBJ1-2; no firm D call. V lost 3 bases to trimming and J lost 8 bases, with 10 bases between them. The CDR3 totals 12 residues. CDR1 and CDR2 from the germline V gene are SEHNR and FQNEAQ (reference sequence). CDR3 coding DNA: TGTGCCAGCAGCTTGGGAGGACGGGGCTACACCTTC. Translating gives CASSLGGRGYTF.

This clone was observed once. This sequence joins TRBV3-1 (or the pseudogene TRBV3-2) and TRBJ2-5; TRBD2 is a possible D gene (5 bases). V lost 1 base to trimming and J lost 5 bases, with 14 bases between them. CDR1 and CDR2 (germline): LGHDT, YNNKEL (reference sequence). The CDR3 extends over 15 amino acids. The CDR3 sequence is CASSQGAIPGETQYF. The CDR3 bases are TGTGCCAGCAGCCAAGGGGCCATCCCGGGGGAGACCCAGTACTTC.

This clone came up once. The chain carries TRBV19 and TRBJ1-1; 7 positions match TRBD1. In germline, CDR1 is LNHDA, CDR2 SQIVND (reference sequence). The CDR3 has 13 amino acids. Trimming took 6 bases from V and 3 from J; bases not matched to a gene: 4. The CDR3 spells CASSQGVYTEAFF. The CDR3 nucleotides read TGTGCCAGTAGCCAGGGGGTTTACACTGAAGCTTTCTTT.

The gene calls are TRBV27 and TRBJ1-6; 10 bases match TRBD1. J lost 7 bases, V lost 6 bases, and 9 bases had no gene match. There are 16 residues in the CDR3. CDR1 is MNHEY, CDR2 SMNVEV, per germline (reference sequence). Written as DNA, the CDR3 is TGTGCCAGCAGGGCCGACAGGGGGCTTGGAAATTCACCCCTCCACTTT. Its protein is CASRADRGLGNSPLHF.

J is TRBJ2-2 and V is TRBV6-5, with TRBD1 matching over 7 bases. V lost 3 bases and J lost 3; bases outside the gene matches: 7. Germline assignment: CDR1 MNHEY and CDR2 SVGAGI. This CDR3 spans 16 amino acids. This CDR3 reads CASSYASTGDTGELFF. In nucleotides, the CDR3 is TGTGCCAGCAGTTATGCGTCAACAGGGGACACCGGGGAGCTGTTTTTT.

The rearrangement links TRBV5-1 to TRBJ2-7; a possible D gene is TRBD2 (5 bases). The CDR3 length is 12 residues. Between the trimmed V and J ends, which lost 1 base and 7 bases, there was a span of 9 bases. Germline CDR1 is SGHRS and CDR2 is YFSETQ. CDR3: CASSLFSGEQYF. The CDR3 coding sequence is TGCGCCAGCAGCTTGTTCTCGGGAGAGCAGTACTTC.

The chain couples TRBV24-1 to TRBJ2-5, with D tentatively TRBD2 (7 bases). V shed 3 bases and J shed 1 base, with 20 bases lying between them. This CDR3 has 18 residues. Germline assignment: CDR1 KGHDR and CDR2 SFDVKD. The CDR3: CATSDLPRGAAGQETQYF. CDR3 bases: TGTGCCACCAGTGATCTCCCTCGGGGGGCGGCAGGCCAAGAGACCCAGTACTTC.

The rearrangement links TRBV18 to TRBJ2-1; D is possibly TRBD2 (7 bases). The CDR3 length is 16 residues. V shed 0 bases and J shed 5 bases, with 14 bases lying between them. Looked up from germline, CDR1 is KGHSH and CDR2 is LQKENI. In nucleotides, the CDR3 is TGTGCCAGCTCACCACCGAAGGGGGGGTCCGACAATGAGCAGTTCTTC. Translation: CASSPPKGGSDNEQFF. The entire variable domain, with the rest obtained from reference TRBV18 and TRBJ2-1, is as follows: NAGVMQNPRHLVRRRGQEARLRCSPMKGHSHVYWYRQLPEEGLKFMVYLQKENIIDESGMPKERFSAEFPKEGPSILRIQQVVRGDSAAYFCASSPPKGGSDNEQFFGPGTRLTVL.

This clone occurred a few times. V is TRBV19 and J is TRBJ2-7; 8 positions agree with TRBD1. CDR3 size: 13 residues. From germline, CDR1 is LNHDA and CDR2 SQIVND (reference sequence). J was trimmed by 4 bases and V by 3 bases; bases with no gene match: 2. The CDR3 coding sequence is TGTGCCAGTAGTATTGGGACAGGTTACGAGCAGTACTTC. This translates into CASSIGTGYEQYF.

This chain connects TRBV24-1 to TRBJ2-7; no firm D call. The CDR3 spans 13 residues. Trimming stripped 3 bases from V and 2 bases from J, with 7 bases between. Germline CDR1 reads KGHDR; CDR2 reads SFDVKD. This CDR3 reads CATSDAGAYEQYF. In DNA, the CDR3 is TGTGCCACCAGTGATGCTGGAGCCTACGAGCAGTACTTC.

The genes are TRBV19 and TRBJ2-2; D gene uncertain. CDR1 LNHDA and CDR2 SQIVND come from the germline V gene (reference sequence). CDR3 size: 15 residues. V lost 2 bases and J lost 3, with 10 bases in between. CDR3 sequence reads: CASSITGSYTGELFF. The CDR3 DNA reads as TGTGCCAGTAGTATAACCGGTTCCTACACCGGGGAGCTGTTTTTT. The full variable domain, in which reference TRBV19 and TRBJ2-2 provide the parts outside the CDR3, is DGGITQSPKYLFRKEGQNVTLSCEQNLNHDAMYWYRQDPGQGLRLIYYSQIVNDFQKGDIAEGYSVSREKKESFPLTVTSAQKNPTAFYLCASSITGSYTGELFFGEGSRLTVL.

This clone has only one observation. The CDR3 spells CASSVQGSNEKLFF. The CDR3 DNA reads TGTGCCAGCAGTGTACAGGGGAGTAATGAAAAACTGTTTTTT. The gene calls are TRBV2 and TRBJ1-4; 7 bases line up with TRBD1. The junction had 3 bases not matched to a gene; V was cut back by 4 bases and J by 4 bases. Per germline, CDR1 SNHLY and CDR2 FYNNEI. CDR3 length: 14 amino acids. Based on the CDR3 plus reference TRBV2 and TRBJ1-4, the full variable domain is EPEVTQTPSHQVTQMGQEVILRCVPISNHLYFYWYRQILGQKVEFLVSFYNNEISEKSEIFDDQFSVERPDGSNFTLKIRSTKLEDSAMYFCASSVQGSNEKLFFGSGTQLSVL.

The CDR3 spells CASSLDGWRSEAFF. CDR3 nucleotide sequence: TGTGCCAGCAGCCTAGACGGGTGGAGGTCTGAAGCTTTCTTT. The V and J genes are TRBV14 and TRBJ1-1; D unclear. V lost 4 bases to trimming and J lost 6 bases, with 15 bases between them. CDR3 size: 14 residues. Germline V CDR1 and CDR2: SGHDN, FVKESK.

This clone was detected once. This same CDR3 is encoded by further DNA sequences in the sample. This chain uses TRBV19 with TRBJ2-6; D not certain. The CDR3 is 15 amino acids. Germline CDR1 reads LNHDA; CDR2 reads SQIVND (reference sequence). V was pared by 3 bases and J by 0 bases, with 6 bases between. The CDR3 region is CASSIPGSGANVLTF. CDR3 nucleotide sequence: TGTGCCAGTAGTATCCCAGGCTCTGGGGCCAACGTCCTGACTTTC.

This chain connects TRBV11-3 to TRBJ2-7; D unresolved. This CDR3 has 13 residues. Trimming pared 0 bases from V and 3 bases from J, leaving 6 bases between. Per germline, CDR1 SGHNT and CDR2 YENEEA. CDR3 loop: CASSLESGYEQYF. CDR3 sequence (DNA): TGTGCCAGCAGCTTAGAATCAGGCTACGAGCAGTACTTC.